This T cell receptor beta chain appears in the sequencing data of a study of early T cells in non-severe SARS-CoV-2 infection. MiXCR was run by TCRdb on the 5' RACE reads, yielding one entry per CDR3 protein. The sample has about 90,000 distinct CDR3 sequences, 10% to 15% seen once. V was trimmed by 1 base and J by 7 bases, leaving 13 bases between them. Germline V CDR1 and CDR2: SGHVS, FQNEAQ. The length of the CDR3 is 15 residues. This TCR was sampled from an adult who was a healthcare worker with PCR-confirmed SARS-CoV-2 infection or an uninfected control (not recorded which). Specimen: whole blood, collected at baseline. The V gene is TRBV7-8, the J gene TRBJ2-2; the D is unclear. This CDR3 reads CASSLVVGSGGELFF. CDR3 DNA: TGTGCCAGCAGCTTAGTAGTAGGGTCGGGCGGGGAGCTGTTTTTT.